Listed here are 6 T cell receptor beta chains from one sample, sequenced in a study of cytomegalovirus exposure and HLA in healthy donors. Some clones are missing from TCRdb's copy, which holds only in-frame ones; the method was immunoSEQ multiplex PCR. The top ten hold 1.4% of the sample, which has over 110,000 clones, around four fifths seen once. Sequencing input: PBMCs. The receptors originated from a woman in her twenties or thirties in good health and CMV-seronegative.

The chain recombines TRBV13 with TRBJ1-4; 12 nucleotides match TRBD1. The CDR3 has 16 residues. With V trimmed by 2 bases and J by 9 bases, 7 bases remained unmatched. The germline gives CDR1 PRHDT, CDR2 FYEKMQ (reference sequence). In DNA form, the CDR3 reads TGTGCCAGCAGCTTACTTTGGGACAGGGGGCGTCAAAAACTGTTTTTT. This encodes CASSLLWDRGRQKLFF.

This chain links TRBV19 with TRBJ1-6; D is unresolved. CDR1 and CDR2 (germline): LNHDA, SQIVND (reference sequence). The CDR3 has 12 residues. V lost 8 bases and J 10 bases, leaving 12 bases between the germline ends. CDR3 residues: CASSAQQSPLHF. The CDR3 nucleotides are TGTGCCAGTTCTGCCCAACAGTCACCCCTCCACTTT.

V gene TRBV9 combines with J gene TRBJ1-1; D is ambiguous. Trimming cost V 0 bases and J 4 bases, with 10 bases left between them. CDR1 is SGDLS, CDR2 YYNGEE, per germline. CDR3 length: 14 amino acids. For the CDR3, the DNA is TGTGCCAGCAGCGTAGAGCCTGCCCTCACTGAAGCTTTCTTT. Translating gives CASSVEPALTEAFF.

The V and J genes are TRBV19 and TRBJ2-7, with a weak D call TRBD1 (5 bases). The CDR3 length is 14 residues. V lost 1 base and J 5 bases, leaving 12 bases between the germline ends. CDR1 is LNHDA, CDR2 SQIVND, per germline (reference sequence). The CDR3 here is CASSIAPGINEQYF. The CDR3 DNA sequence: TGTGCCAGTAGTATAGCCCCAGGGATCAACGAGCAGTACTTC.

This chain joins TRBV28 and TRBJ1-3, with D maybe TRBD1 (6 bases). Germline loops: CDR1 MDHEN, CDR2 SYDVKM. Trimming removed 7 bases from V and 4 bases from J, with 20 bases in between. The CDR3 runs 16 residues. The CDR3 DNA reads as TGTGCCAGCACCTTTGCAGGGGTGGCCAACGGAAACACCATATATTTT. Translating gives CASTFAGVANGNTIYF.

The genes are TRBV27 and TRBJ1-2; TRBD1 might be the D (6 bases). The CDR3 has 15 residues. The germline V and J ends were trimmed by 5 bases and 4 bases, with 17 bases remaining between them. The V gene's germline CDR1 is MNHEY and CDR2 SMNVEV (reference sequence). The chain's CDR3 is CASSTRVGGAYGYTF. CDR3 DNA sequence: TGTGCCAGCAGTACTCGCGTAGGGGGGGCCTATGGCTACACCTTC.